Presented here are 7 T cell receptor beta chains from one specimen sequenced in a study of chemoradiotherapy in HPV16-positive cancers. Using immunoSEQ multiplex PCR, the repertoire was profiled, and TCRdb retains in-frame clones only, with some absent. The sample lists some 14,000 clones, approximately 90% occurring once. Sequenced here: blood, sampled from a patient who underwent chemoradiotherapy. The receptors derive from a human donor with HPV-associated anogenital cancer.

A word on this clone: An end of the junction does not agree with germline; a read error may underlie this. The rearrangement links TRBV19 to TRBJ1-5; D not resolved. CDR1 is LNHDA, CDR2 SQIVND, per germline (reference sequence). The CDR3 extends over 14 amino acids. The CDR3 here is CASSVEMSNQPQHF. CDR3 in DNA: TGTGCCAGTAGTGTAGAGATGAGCAATCAGCCCCAGCATTTT.

This chain uses TRBV5-1 with TRBJ1-1; no clear D. This CDR3 spans 14 amino acids. Germline assignment: CDR1 SGHRS and CDR2 YFSETQ. V was cut by 1 base and J by 4 bases, with 11 bases left in between. DNA of the CDR3: TGCGCCAGCAGCTTGTTTGAACGGGGCACTGAAGCTTTCTTT. The encoded protein is CASSLFERGTEAFF.

The chain combines TRBV7-8 with TRBJ1-2; D perhaps matches TRBD1 (5 bases). CDR1 and CDR2 (germline): SGHVS, FQNEAQ. Trimming removed 5 bases at V and 3 bases at J, with 22 bases between. This CDR3 is 17 amino acids long. The chain's CDR3 is CASSPSIGPTGDYGYTF. CDR3 nucleotides: TGTGCCAGCAGCCCGAGCATAGGCCCCACAGGAGACTATGGCTACACCTTC.

The chain links TRBV7-9 to TRBJ2-7; D may be TRBD1 (6 bases). V was shortened by 4 bases and J by 4 bases, with 14 bases between the two germline ends. CDR3 size: 14 residues. CDR1 and CDR2 from the germline V gene are SEHNR and FQNEAQ (reference sequence). CDR3 sequence (DNA): TGTGCCAGCAGCTCCCATTATCAGGGGTACGAGCAGTACTTC. It encodes CASSSHYQGYEQYF. The entire variable domain, with the rest obtained from reference TRBV7-9 and TRBJ2-7, is as follows: DTGVSQNPRHKITKRGQNVTFRCDPISEHNRLYWYRQTLGQGPEFLTYFQNEAQLEKSRLLSDRFSAERPKGSFSTLEIQRTEQGDSAMYLCASSSHYQGYEQYFGPGTRLTVT.

The chain uses TRBV18 and TRBJ2-1, with 9 bases that match TRBD1. V was clipped by 0 bases and J by 7 bases; unmatched bases: 4. CDR3 length: 15 residues. Germline CDR1 KGHSH, CDR2 LQKENI. The CDR3 protein is CASSPPRTGDNEQFF. Written as DNA, the CDR3 is TGTGCCAGCTCACCACCGAGGACAGGGGATAATGAGCAGTTCTTC.

The rearrangement uses TRBV7-9 and TRBJ2-5, with D possibly matching TRBD1 (5 bases). The J call may be wrong; the DNA end is better matched by TRBJ2-7. Germline V gives CDR1 SEHNR, CDR2 FQNEAQ (reference sequence). This CDR3 has 15 residues. Written as DNA, the CDR3 is TGTGCCACCCAGGCCGGAACAGGAGACTCCTACGAGCAGTACTTC. Amino acid sequence: CATQAGTGDSYEQYF.

The chain employs TRBV19 and TRBJ2-2; TRBD2 matches 10 bases. Germline loops: CDR1 LNHDA, CDR2 SQIVND (reference sequence). This CDR3 contains 18 residues. V gave up 3 bases and J gave up 0 bases; unmatched junction bases: 7. The CDR3, as DNA: TGTGCCAGTAGTATCCCAAGACTAGCGGGCCCGAACACCGGGGAGCTGTTTTTT. Translated, it gives CASSIPRLAGPNTGELFF. The variable domain in full, with the rest retrieved from reference TRBV19 and TRBJ2-2, is DGGITQSPKYLFRKEGQNVTLSCEQNLNHDAMYWYRQDPGQGLRLIYYSQIVNDFQKGDIAEGYSVSREKKESFPLTVTSAQKNPTAFYLCASSIPRLAGPNTGELFFGEGSRLTVL.